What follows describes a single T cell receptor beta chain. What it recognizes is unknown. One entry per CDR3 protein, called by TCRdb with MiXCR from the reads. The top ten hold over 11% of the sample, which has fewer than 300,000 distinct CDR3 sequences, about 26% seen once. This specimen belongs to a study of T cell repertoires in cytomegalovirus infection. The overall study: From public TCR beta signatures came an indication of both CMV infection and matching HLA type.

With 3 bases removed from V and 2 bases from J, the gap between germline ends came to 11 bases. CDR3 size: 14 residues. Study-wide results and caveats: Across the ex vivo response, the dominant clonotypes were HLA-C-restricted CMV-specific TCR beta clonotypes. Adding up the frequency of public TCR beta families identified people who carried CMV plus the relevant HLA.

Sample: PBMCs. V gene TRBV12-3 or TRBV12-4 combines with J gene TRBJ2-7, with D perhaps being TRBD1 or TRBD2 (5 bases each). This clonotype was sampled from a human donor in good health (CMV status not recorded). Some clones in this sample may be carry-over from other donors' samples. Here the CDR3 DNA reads TGTGCCAGCAGTTTGGGGACGATTCCCTACGAGCAGTACTTC. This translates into CASSLGTIPYEQYF.